This entry concerns a single T cell receptor beta chain. Its antigen is undetermined. Compared with germline, one end of the junction differs, possibly owing to a read error. This sample was taken from a study of blood T cells in healthy people across ages. In the study overall: Per two T cells, about one barcoded beta molecule was captured through template switching.

Study results and caveats: Compared with aged donors, long-lived donors showed fewer expanded clones, suggesting selection. It was not possible, with unsorted PBMCs, to conclusively compare naive and antigen-experienced cells. Older age went with lower TCR beta diversity per million T cells, in a roughly linear way.

CDR1 and CDR2 (germline): MNHNY, SVGAGI (reference sequence). CDR3 length: 15 residues. It was with a sample-barcoded 5' primer and a J-beta primer mix that a second PCR of roughly 6 to 12 cycles was run. TCRdb called the 5' RACE reads again in MiXCR, with one record for every CDR3 protein. The table shows 550,000 to 750,000 distinct CDR3 sequences, with around 20% occurring only once. The rearrangement joins TRBV6-6 to TRBJ1-4; D remains ambiguous. The source material was blood. The TCR was taken from a man aged 70-80 years in good health. This CDR3 is CASSFLFSGGERLFF. The CDR3 DNA is TGTGCCAGCAGTTTCCTTTTTTCCGGTGGGGAAAGACTGTTTTTT.